The 31 T cell receptor beta chains listed next were all sequenced from one sample in a study of regulatory dendritic cells for organ transplantation. The protocol was immunoSEQ multiplex PCR, while the TCRdb copy is restricted to in-frame clones and leaves out a portion. The sample has some 29,000 clones; roughly 80% are singletons. Sequences were obtained from naive CD4+ T cells from blood. Sample subset: CD45RA+ naive T cells. These receptor sequences come from a human donor in good health.

The chain employs TRBV10-3 and TRBJ2-3, with TRBD2 matching 8 bases. This CDR3 contains 15 residues. Trimming took 10 bases from V and 1 from J; bases not matched to a gene: 10. Germline V lookup: CDR1 ENHRY, CDR2 SYGVKD. The CDR3 loop reads CATGAQAGGTDTQYF. The DNA of the CDR3 is TGTGCCACCGGGGCCCAAGCGGGGGGCACAGATACGCAGTATTTT.

The chain uses TRBV5-5 and TRBJ2-2; D remains unclear. The CDR3 is made up of 15 amino acids. Trimming removed 0 bases at V and 0 bases at J, with 6 bases between. From germline, CDR1 is SGHKS and CDR2 YYEKEE (reference sequence). The DNA of the CDR3 is TGTGCCAGCAGCTTGGTTACAGCGAACACCGGGGAGCTGTTTTTT. Amino acid sequence: CASSLVTANTGELFF.

The chain combines TRBV5-1 with TRBJ2-1, with D possibly matching TRBD2 (5 bases). CDR1 SGHRS and CDR2 YFSETQ come from the germline V gene. The germline V and J ends were trimmed by 4 bases and 7 bases, with 18 bases remaining between them. This CDR3 region has 15 residues. The CDR3 nucleotides are TGCGCCAGCAGCATACTAGTCCCTACCTCGAATGAGCAGTTCTTC. It translates to CASSILVPTSNEQFF.

This clone showed up just once. The chain links TRBV19 to TRBJ1-5, with a weak D call TRBD1 (6 bases). Germline CDR1 reads LNHDA; CDR2 reads SQIVND (reference sequence). Trimming took off 7 bases at V and 0 bases at J, with 19 bases between the two ends. The CDR3 totals 17 residues. The CDR3 bases are TGTGCCAGTATTCCCTCGGGGGGCACCTATAGCAATCAGCCCCAGCATTTT. This codes for CASIPSGGTYSNQPQHF.

V and J are TRBV5-1 and TRBJ1-4; 9 nucleotides agree with TRBD1. Trimming at V came to 0 bases and at J to 6 bases, leaving 3 bases not matched to a gene. The CDR3 has 15 residues. The germline gives CDR1 SGHRS, CDR2 YFSETQ. CDR3 sequence (DNA): TGCGCCAGCAGCTTGGGAGGACAGGGGTATGAAAAACTGTTTTTT. Translating it yields CASSLGGQGYEKLFF.

The table lists this clone with a count of one. The genes are TRBV19 and TRBJ2-6; 9 nucleotides match TRBD1. This CDR3 contains 19 residues. Unmatched junction bases numbered 9, after V lost 3 bases and J lost 0 bases. In germline, CDR1 is LNHDA, CDR2 SQIVND (reference sequence). The CDR3 region is CASSIPSDRGISGANVLTF. CDR3 in DNA: TGTGCCAGTAGTATCCCCTCCGACAGGGGGATCTCTGGGGCCAACGTCCTGACTTTC.

This chain joins TRBV6-5 and TRBJ1-1; 8 bases align to TRBD1. This CDR3 is built from 15 residues. Per the germline V gene, CDR1 is MNHEY and CDR2 is SVGAGI. Losses at the gene ends were 8 bases for V and 2 bases for J; bases not matched to a gene: 10. The CDR3 DNA is TGTGCCAGCCGAGACAGGGGAGGACCTAACACTGAAGCTTTCTTT. Its translation is CASRDRGGPNTEAFF.

This clone was observed a single time. The V and J genes are TRBV6-1 and TRBJ2-7; TRBD1 agrees at 9 bases. V lost 6 bases and J lost 2; bases outside the gene matches: 5. The germline CDR1 and CDR2 sequences are MNHNS and SASEGT. The CDR3 is 14 residues long. In DNA, the CDR3 is TGTGCCAGCAGGGCAGGGACAGGGCCCTACGAGCAGTACTTC. It yields the protein CASRAGTGPYEQYF.

The chain couples TRBV19 to TRBJ2-3; TRBD1 matches at 9 bases. The CDR3 is made up of 15 amino acids. J lost 2 bases, V lost 4 bases, and 4 bases had no gene match. Per the germline V gene, CDR1 is LNHDA and CDR2 is SQIVND (reference sequence). DNA for the CDR3: TGTGCCAGTAGTACCGGGACAGGGAACACAGATACGCAGTATTTT. This codes for CASSTGTGNTDTQYF.

The chain couples TRBV4-2 to TRBJ2-5, with a weak D call TRBD2 (5 bases). The CDR3 is made up of 14 amino acids. Trimming removed 0 bases from V and 5 bases from J, with 10 bases in between. CDR1 and CDR2 from the germline V gene are LGHNA and YNFKEQ. CDR3 coding DNA: TGTGCCAGCAGCCAAGATGGAGTAGCGGAGACCCAGTACTTC. Residues: CASSQDGVAETQYF.

The chain has TRBV5-1 and TRBJ1-4; no clear D. V lost 2 bases and J lost 6, with 17 bases in between. The CDR3 is 16 residues long. CDR1 and CDR2 (germline): SGHRS, YFSETQ. CDR3 bases: TGCGCCAGCAGCTTTAGAGGCTCCCGGGGTGATGAAAAACTGTTTTTT. Translated, it gives CASSFRGSRGDEKLFF.

V and J are TRBV5-4 and TRBJ2-7, with 10 bases identical to TRBD1. The V gene's germline CDR1 is SGHNT and CDR2 YYREEE (reference sequence). V lost 3 bases and J lost 1; bases outside the gene matches: 7. The CDR3 contains 16 residues. CDR3 loop: CASSSGTGAGSYEQYF. Here the CDR3 DNA reads TGTGCCAGCAGCTCCGGGACAGGGGCGGGATCCTACGAGCAGTACTTC.

The V and J genes are TRBV6-1 and TRBJ2-5; perhaps TRBD2 as D (5 bases). The V gene lost 4 bases and the J gene lost 2 bases, with 8 bases spanning the gap. Germline assignment: CDR1 MNHNS and CDR2 SASEGT. The CDR3 has 13 residues. CDR3 coding DNA: TGTGCCAGCAGTGTACAGCGGCAAGAGACCCAGTACTTC. Its translation is CASSVQRQETQYF.

V and J are TRBV5-4 and TRBJ2-3; 7 bases align to TRBD2. The CDR3 is 14 residues long. V gave up 4 bases and J gave up 5 bases; unmatched junction bases: 7. Germline V gene data show CDR1 as SGHNT and CDR2 as YYREEE (reference sequence). CDR3 DNA: TGTGCCAGCAGCCGTCGGGGGGAGGTAGATACGCAGTATTTT. Amino acids: CASSRRGEVDTQYF.

The chain combines TRBV7-9 with TRBJ1-5; D call uncertain. The CDR3 consists of 15 residues. Deletions cut 5 bases from V and 3 bases from J, with 14 bases between. CDR1 and CDR2 (germline): SEHNR, FQNEAQ (reference sequence). CDR3 sequence (DNA): TGTGCCAGCAGCCCAGAAGGCGGAATCAATCAGCCCCAGCATTTT. Translated: CASSPEGGINQPQHF. The full variable domain, its missing parts supplied by reference TRBV7-9 and TRBJ1-5, is DTGVSQNPRHKITKRGQNVTFRCDPISEHNRLYWYRQTLGQGPEFLTYFQNEAQLEKSRLLSDRFSAERPKGSFSTLEIQRTEQGDSAMYLCASSPEGGINQPQHFGDGTRLSIL.

The J gene is TRBJ2-7, the V gene TRBV7-9, with a possible D match to TRBD2 (7 bases). Germline loops: CDR1 SEHNR, CDR2 FQNEAQ (reference sequence). V was pared by 6 bases and J by 0 bases, with 18 bases between. CDR3 length: 16 amino acids. The CDR3 loop is CASRPGASGVSYEQYF. The CDR3 region has the DNA TGTGCCAGCAGACCAGGGGCCAGCGGGGTCTCCTACGAGCAGTACTTC.

This clone occurred a few times. The chain combines TRBV6-6 with TRBJ1-1, with TRBD1 matching over 7 bases. Unmatched junction bases numbered 2, after V lost 7 bases and J lost 3 bases. The CDR3 length is 12 residues. The germline gives CDR1 MNHNY, CDR2 SVGAGI (reference sequence). CDR3 protein: CASIQGDTEAFF. The CDR3 DNA reads as TGTGCCAGCATCCAGGGGGACACTGAAGCTTTCTTT.

The CDR3 sequence: CASSPGQADYEQYF. CDR3 coding DNA: TGCGCCAGCAGCCCAGGACAGGCTGACTACGAGCAGTACTTC. The chain combines TRBV5-1 with TRBJ2-7; 7 bases fit TRBD1. V lost 4 bases and J lost 3; bases outside the gene matches: 7. The CDR3 has 14 residues. Germline assignment: CDR1 SGHRS and CDR2 YFSETQ. Full variable domain (missing parts from reference TRBV5-1 and TRBJ2-7): KAGVTQTPRYLIKTRGQQVTLSCSPISGHRSVSWYQQTPGQGLQFLFEYFSETQRNKGNFPGRFSGRQFSNSRSEMNVSTLELGDSALYLCASSPGQADYEQYFGPGTRLTVT.

The chain is built from TRBV7-2 and TRBJ1-1; the D gene is possibly TRBD1 (5 bases). Germline CDR1 and CDR2: SGHTA and FQGNSA. The CDR3 has 13 amino acids. V was clipped by 1 base and J by 5 bases, with 8 bases between them. Here the CDR3 reads CASSLDRGTEAFF. The CDR3 coding sequence is TGTGCCAGCAGCTTAGATCGGGGGACTGAAGCTTTCTTT.

This clone was found a few times. The chain carries TRBV19 and TRBJ2-7; 9 nucleotides agree with TRBD1. J was trimmed by 6 bases and V by 8 bases; bases with no gene match: 11. The CDR3 consists of 14 residues. Germline CDR1 is LNHDA and CDR2 is SQIVND (reference sequence). CDR3 sequence reads: CASSPPDRGLEQYF. As DNA, the CDR3 is TGTGCCAGTTCTCCTCCGGACAGGGGACTCGAGCAGTACTTC. The complete variable domain, with remaining parts taken from reference TRBV19 and TRBJ2-7, reads DGGITQSPKYLFRKEGQNVTLSCEQNLNHDAMYWYRQDPGQGLRLIYYSQIVNDFQKGDIAEGYSVSREKKESFPLTVTSAQKNPTAFYLCASSPPDRGLEQYFGPGTRLTVT.

The CDR3 DNA is TGTGCCAGCAGCTTGGTCACAGGGGTTCAAGAGACCCAGTACTTC. Amino acids: CASSLVTGVQETQYF. The chain has TRBV11-2 and TRBJ2-5; TRBD1 matches 7 bases. The germline V gene has CDR1 SGHAT and CDR2 FQNNGV. This CDR3 comprises 15 residues. J gave up 2 bases and V 3 bases, and 6 bases lay outside the gene matches.

This clone was observed a few times. The chain recombines TRBV2 with TRBJ2-7; TRBD1 is a possible D gene (5 bases). Germline CDR1 is SNHLY and CDR2 is FYNNEI. The length of the CDR3 is 12 residues. Deletions cut 6 bases from V and 7 bases from J, with 13 bases between. The DNA for the CDR3 is TGTGCCAGCAGCAGGGTGGAGATTGAGCAGTACTTC. As protein: CASSRVEIEQYF.

With respect to this clone: Other DNA sequences from this sample encode an identical CDR3 as well. The J gene is TRBJ1-2, the V gene TRBV15; D not resolved. The CDR3 has 14 amino acids. The germline V and J ends were trimmed by 5 bases and 0 bases, with 10 bases remaining between them. Germline assignment: CDR1 LNHNV and CDR2 YYDKDF (reference sequence). This chain's CDR3 is CATSAAATNYGYTF. Written as DNA, the CDR3 is TGTGCCACCAGCGCTGCGGCAACTAACTATGGCTACACCTTC.

This sequence joins TRBV2 and TRBJ1-5, with D possibly TRBD1 on 5 matching bases. The CDR3 runs 17 residues. The V and J ends lost 2 bases and 0 bases respectively, with 14 bases between them. CDR1 SNHLY and CDR2 FYNNEI come from the germline V gene. The CDR3 region is CASSERQGGVSNQPQHF. CDR3 nucleotide sequence: TGTGCCAGCAGTGAACGGCAGGGTGGGGTTAGCAATCAGCCCCAGCATTTT.

The chain combines TRBV19 with TRBJ2-1, with D unclear. Germline CDR1 is LNHDA and CDR2 is SQIVND (reference sequence). V lost 5 bases and J 8 bases, leaving 16 bases between the germline ends. This CDR3 comprises 14 residues. CDR3 nucleotides: TGTGCCAGTAGTTACCTTTCAGGTGGCGATGAGCAGTTCTTC. It is translated as CASSYLSGGDEQFF.

The genes are TRBV5-1 and TRBJ2-2, with TRBD2 matching over 11 bases. Germline CDR1 and CDR2: SGHRS and YFSETQ. The CDR3 contains 16 residues. The J segment lost 4 bases and the V segment lost 4 bases, leaving 6 bases of the junction unmatched. The CDR3 protein is CASSPLAGGTTGELFF. The CDR3, as DNA: TGCGCCAGCAGCCCGTTAGCGGGGGGGACCACCGGGGAGCTGTTTTTT.

The chain carries TRBV11-3 and TRBJ2-3; 8 nucleotides match TRBD1. The V gene end was trimmed by 5 bases and the J gene end by 2 bases; junction bases not matched to a gene: 9. The CDR3 is 16 residues long. CDR1 and CDR2 (germline): SGHNT, YENEEA. In nucleotides, the CDR3 is TGTGCCAGCAGCCCCCGGACAGGGAAGGACACAGATACGCAGTATTTT. It specifies CASSPRTGKDTDTQYF.

This chain's CDR3 is CASPYYPQDKYF. The CDR3 nucleotides read TGTGCCAGCCCTTACTACCCTCAGGACAAGTATTTT. The chain links TRBV6-6 to TRBJ2-3, with a tentative D call TRBD1 (5 bases). Germline assignment: CDR1 MNHNY and CDR2 SVGAGI (reference sequence). This CDR3 is 12 amino acids long. The germline V and J ends were trimmed by 8 bases and 13 bases, with 19 bases remaining between them.

This chain connects TRBV5-6 to TRBJ2-3; TRBD1 agrees at 10 bases. CDR3 length: 13 residues. The germline V gene has CDR1 SGHDT and CDR2 YYEEEE. The trim removed 9 bases at V and 4 bases at J, leaving 5 bases unmatched. CDR3 sequence (DNA): TGTGCCACCAGACAGGGGGCCGCAGATACGCAGTATTTT. Residues: CATRQGAADTQYF.

This clone appeared a single time. The chain joins TRBV7-9 to TRBJ2-5, with 10 positions matching TRBD1. The CDR3 runs to 14 residues. J gave up 5 bases and V 9 bases, and 9 bases lay outside the gene matches. Germline loops: CDR1 SEHNR, CDR2 FQNEAQ (reference sequence). CDR3 in amino acids: CARGTGVDGETQYF. Written as DNA, the CDR3 is TGTGCCAGGGGGACAGGGGTCGACGGGGAGACCCAGTACTTC.

This chain connects TRBV5-1 to TRBJ2-5; TRBD1 matches at 7 bases. The germline gives CDR1 SGHRS, CDR2 YFSETQ. Trimming cost V 0 bases and J 0 bases; bases outside gene matches: 5. This CDR3 contains 16 residues. The CDR3 DNA reads as TGCGCCAGCAGCTTGGGTGGACAGGCTTACCAAGAGACCCAGTACTTC. This encodes CASSLGGQAYQETQYF.